Below are 5 T cell receptor beta chains sequenced from a single sample in a study of CD8 T cells in ankylosing spondylitis. TCRdb independently ran MiXCR on the 5' RACE reads; one entry per CDR3 protein. This sample has a few hundred thousand distinct CDR3 sequences, with 10% found just once. Material for sequencing was blood, either unsorted or a sorted T cell fraction (not recorded which). The receptor set was obtained from a male donor with ankylosing spondylitis or in good health (not recorded which).

This clonotype has a count of ten or more. V gene TRBV11-1 combines with J gene TRBJ2-5, with a possible D match to TRBD2 (6 bases). Trimming stripped 8 bases from V and 3 bases from J, with 16 bases between. Germline V gives CDR1 SGHAT, CDR2 FQDESV (reference sequence). The CDR3 runs 14 residues. The CDR3 here is CASGPGDFKETQYF. Here the CDR3 DNA reads TGTGCCAGCGGACCGGGAGACTTTAAAGAGACCCAGTACTTC.

The chain couples TRBV6-4 to TRBJ1-5; D not resolved. Germline CDR1 and CDR2: MRHNA and SNTAGT. Trimming pared 3 bases from V and 2 bases from J, leaving 11 bases between. The CDR3 contains 15 residues. The CDR3 nucleotides read TGTGCCAGCAGTGAGTCACCGGGTGGCAATCAGCCCCAGCATTTT. Residues: CASSESPGGNQPQHF.

About this clonotype: A much larger clone differs from this one at a single base, so this may be a read error. The chain recombines TRBV5-1 with TRBJ2-3; D is possibly TRBD2 (6 bases). This CDR3 has 14 residues. Looked up from germline, CDR1 is SGHRS and CDR2 is YFSETQ. CDR3: CVSSLTRLTDTQYF. The CDR3 nucleotides read TGCGTCAGCAGCTTGACTAGACTCACAGATACGCAGTATTTT. The variable domain in full, completed from reference TRBV5-1 and TRBJ2-3, reads KAGVTQTPRYLIKTRGQQVTLSCSPISGHRSVSWYQQTPGQGLQFLFEYFSETQRNKGNFPGRFSGRQFSNSRSEMNVSTLELGDSALYLCVSSLTRLTDTQYFGPGTRLTVL.

In this sample, this clonotype turned up a few times. This chain links TRBV12-3 or TRBV12-4 with TRBJ1-2; D is ambiguous. The CDR3 has 13 residues. Trimming shortened V by 5 bases and J by 3 bases, and 10 bases separated the two germline ends. Here the CDR3 DNA reads TGTGCCAGCAGTCCCGGCTGGGACTATGGCTACACCTTC. Protein sequence: CASSPGWDYGYTF.

The sample holds many counts of this clonotype. The rearrangement joins TRBV5-1 to TRBJ2-5; 9 positions match TRBD1. V lost 5 bases to trimming and J lost 2 bases; unmatched junction nucleotides: 7. CDR1 and CDR2 from the germline V gene are SGHRS and YFSETQ. The CDR3 is made up of 15 amino acids. The CDR3 loop is CASRFGGTGQETQYF. The CDR3 bases are TGCGCCAGCAGATTCGGCGGGACAGGGCAAGAGACCCAGTACTTC. The variable domain in full, with the rest retrieved from reference TRBV5-1 and TRBJ2-5, is KAGVTQTPRYLIKTRGQQVTLSCSPISGHRSVSWYQQTPGQGLQFLFEYFSETQRNKGNFPGRFSGRQFSNSRSEMNVSTLELGDSALYLCASRFGGTGQETQYFGPGTRLLVL.